These 5 T cell receptor beta chains originate from one sample sequenced in a study of cytotoxic CD8 clonotypes in ibrutinib-treated CLL. Clones were sequenced by immunoSEQ multiplex PCR, and TCRdb holds only the in-frame ones, with some missing. Of 150,000 or so clones listed, around three quarters are singletons. The source material was PBMCs, sampled after 12 months of ibrutinib treatment. Receptors originate from a human donor with chronic lymphocytic leukemia.

The chain has TRBV7-2 and TRBJ1-2; unclear D gene. V lost 5 bases to trimming and J lost 3 bases, with 16 bases between them. The germline CDR1 and CDR2 sequences are SGHTA and FQGNSA. CDR3 size: 15 residues. CDR3: CASSPSARFDYGYTF. The CDR3 coding sequence is TGTGCCAGCAGCCCATCAGCCCGCTTTGACTATGGCTACACCTTC.

The CDR3 nucleotides are TGTGCCAGCAGCCTCGGCTTCCACACAGATACGCAGTATTTT. Translated, it gives CASSLGFHTDTQYF. The rearrangement joins TRBV14 to TRBJ2-3; no clear D. Germline V gives CDR1 SGHDN, CDR2 FVKESK. The CDR3 covers 14 residues. Between the trimmed V and J ends, which lost 4 bases and 2 bases, there was a span of 10 bases.

This chain joins TRBV15 and TRBJ2-3, with 13 nucleotides matching TRBD2. The V gene's germline CDR1 is LNHNV and CDR2 YYDKDF (reference sequence). The CDR3 is 21 amino acids. V shed 0 bases and J 8 bases; nucleotides not matched to a gene: 20. The CDR3 DNA sequence: TGTGCCACCAGCAGAGATAGGCAGACTAGCGGGAGGCAAGATTTGCGGGGTACGCAGTATTTT. This sequence encodes CATSRDRQTSGRQDLRGTQYF.

The V call is TRBV6-5, the J call TRBJ1-2; maybe TRBD1 (6 bases). The CDR3 runs 13 residues. The ends were cut back, 5 bases at V and 4 bases at J, with 11 bases in the middle. Germline-derived CDR1 and CDR2 are MNHEY and SVGAGI. The CDR3 protein is CASSRTALYGYTF. Written as DNA, the CDR3 is TGTGCCAGCAGTCGGACAGCGCTCTATGGCTACACCTTC.

The chain is built from TRBV6-6 and TRBJ2-3; TRBD1 or TRBD2 may be the D gene (5 bases each). The V gene's germline CDR1 is MNHNY and CDR2 SVGAGI (reference sequence). Trimming removed 4 bases at V and 0 bases at J, with 11 bases between. This CDR3 is built from 15 residues. Written as DNA, the CDR3 is TGTGCCAGCAGTTCCGAGGGGATAAGCACAGATACGCAGTATTTT. This gives the protein CASSSEGISTDTQYF.